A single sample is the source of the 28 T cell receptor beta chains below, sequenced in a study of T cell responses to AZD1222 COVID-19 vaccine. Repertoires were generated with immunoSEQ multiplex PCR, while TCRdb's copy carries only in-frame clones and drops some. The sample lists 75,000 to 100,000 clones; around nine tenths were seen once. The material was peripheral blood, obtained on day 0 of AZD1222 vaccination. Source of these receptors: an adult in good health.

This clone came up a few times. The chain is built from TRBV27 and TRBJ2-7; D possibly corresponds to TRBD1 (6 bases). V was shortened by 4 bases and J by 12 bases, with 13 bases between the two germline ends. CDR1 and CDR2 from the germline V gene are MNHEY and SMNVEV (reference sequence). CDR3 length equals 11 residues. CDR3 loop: CASSSGTPLYF. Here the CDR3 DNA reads TGTGCCAGCAGTTCAGGGACACCCCTGTACTTC.

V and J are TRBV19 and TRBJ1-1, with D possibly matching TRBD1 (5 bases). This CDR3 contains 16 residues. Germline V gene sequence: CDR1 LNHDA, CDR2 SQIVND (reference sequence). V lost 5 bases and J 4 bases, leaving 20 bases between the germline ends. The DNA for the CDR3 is TGTGCCAGTAGTTCGCCAGGGACGGGTGGATCCACTGAAGCTTTCTTT. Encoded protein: CASSSPGTGGSTEAFF.

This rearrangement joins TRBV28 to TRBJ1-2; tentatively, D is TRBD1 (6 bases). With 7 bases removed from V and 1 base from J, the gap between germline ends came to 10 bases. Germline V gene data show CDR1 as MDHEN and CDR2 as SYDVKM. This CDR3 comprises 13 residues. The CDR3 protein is CASKQGGNYGYTF. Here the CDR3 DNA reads TGTGCCAGCAAACAGGGAGGTAACTATGGCTACACCTTC.

The CDR3 coding sequence is TGTGCCAGCAGGGACAGGGGGTTTTCACCCCTCCACTTT. Residues: CASRDRGFSPLHF. The rearrangement joins TRBV27 to TRBJ1-6; TRBD1 agrees at 10 bases. Germline V gene data show CDR1 as MNHEY and CDR2 as SMNVEV (reference sequence). This CDR3 region has 13 residues. Trimming cost V 6 bases and J 9 bases; bases outside gene matches: 2.

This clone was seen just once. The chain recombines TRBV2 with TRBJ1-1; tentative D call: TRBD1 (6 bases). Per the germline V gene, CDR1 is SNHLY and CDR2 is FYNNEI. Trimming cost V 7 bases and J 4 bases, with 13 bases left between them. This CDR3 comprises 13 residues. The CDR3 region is CASNLQGGTEAFF. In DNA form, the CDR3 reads TGTGCCAGCAACCTCCAAGGGGGCACTGAAGCTTTCTTT.

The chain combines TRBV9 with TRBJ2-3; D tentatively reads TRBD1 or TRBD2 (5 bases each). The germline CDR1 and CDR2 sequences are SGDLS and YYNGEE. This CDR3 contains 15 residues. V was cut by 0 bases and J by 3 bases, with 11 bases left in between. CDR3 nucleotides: TGTGCCAGCAGCGTAGGGGCAGGGAGTACAGATACGCAGTATTTT. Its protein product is CASSVGAGSTDTQYF.

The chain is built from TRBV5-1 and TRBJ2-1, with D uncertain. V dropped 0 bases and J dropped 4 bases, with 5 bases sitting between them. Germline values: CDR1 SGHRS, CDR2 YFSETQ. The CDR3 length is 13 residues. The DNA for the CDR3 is TGCGCCAGCAGCTTGGACTCGTACAATGAGCAGTTCTTC. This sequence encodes CASSLDSYNEQFF.

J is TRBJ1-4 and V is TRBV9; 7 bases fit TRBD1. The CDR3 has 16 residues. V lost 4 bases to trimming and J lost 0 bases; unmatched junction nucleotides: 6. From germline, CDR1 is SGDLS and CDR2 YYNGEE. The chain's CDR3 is CASSPRQGSTNEKLFF. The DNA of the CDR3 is TGTGCCAGCAGCCCAAGACAGGGCTCAACTAATGAAAAACTGTTTTTT.

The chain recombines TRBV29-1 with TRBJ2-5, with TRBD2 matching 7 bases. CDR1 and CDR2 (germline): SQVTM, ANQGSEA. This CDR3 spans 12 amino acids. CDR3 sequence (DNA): TGCAGTTTCTCTCTAGCGGCCGAGACCCAGTACTTC. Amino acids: CSFSLAAETQYF.

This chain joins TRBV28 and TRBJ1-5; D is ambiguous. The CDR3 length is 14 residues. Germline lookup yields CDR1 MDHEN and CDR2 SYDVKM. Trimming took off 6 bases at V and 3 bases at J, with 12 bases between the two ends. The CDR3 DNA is TGTGCCAGCAGCGCCCATAATTTCAATCAGCCCCAGCATTTT. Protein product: CASSAHNFNQPQHF. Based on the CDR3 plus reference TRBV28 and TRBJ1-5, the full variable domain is DVKVTQSSRYLVKRTGEKVFLECVQDMDHENMFWYRQDPGLGLRLIYFSYDVKMKEKGDIPEGYSVSREKKERFSLILESASTNQTSMYLCASSAHNFNQPQHFGDGTRLSIL.

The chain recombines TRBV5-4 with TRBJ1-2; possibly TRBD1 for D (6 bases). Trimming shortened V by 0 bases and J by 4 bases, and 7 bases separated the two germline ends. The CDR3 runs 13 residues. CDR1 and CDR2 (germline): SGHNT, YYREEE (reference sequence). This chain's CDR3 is CASSLGGGYGYTF. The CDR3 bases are TGTGCCAGCAGCTTGGGAGGGGGCTATGGCTACACCTTC.

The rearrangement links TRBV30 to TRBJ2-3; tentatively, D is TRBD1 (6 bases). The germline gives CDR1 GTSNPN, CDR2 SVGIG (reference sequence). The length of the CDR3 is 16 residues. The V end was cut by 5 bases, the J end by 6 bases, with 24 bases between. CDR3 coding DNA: TGTGCCTGGGGGCCCTGGGTGGGCGAGGGGGAGGATACGCAGTATTTT. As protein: CAWGPWVGEGEDTQYF.

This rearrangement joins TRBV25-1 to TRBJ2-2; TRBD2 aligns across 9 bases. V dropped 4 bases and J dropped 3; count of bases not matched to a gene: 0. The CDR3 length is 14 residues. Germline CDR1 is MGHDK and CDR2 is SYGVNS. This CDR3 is CASSGLADTGELFF. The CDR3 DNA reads TGTGCCAGCAGTGGACTAGCGGACACCGGGGAGCTGTTTTTT.

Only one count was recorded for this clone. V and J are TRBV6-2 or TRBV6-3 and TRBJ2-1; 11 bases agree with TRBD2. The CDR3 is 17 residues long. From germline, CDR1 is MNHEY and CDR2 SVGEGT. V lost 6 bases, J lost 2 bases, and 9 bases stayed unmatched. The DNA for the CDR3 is TGTGCCAGCAGCGCGAATAGCGGGAGGGTACCCTACAATGAGCAGTTCTTC. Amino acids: CASSANSGRVPYNEQFF.

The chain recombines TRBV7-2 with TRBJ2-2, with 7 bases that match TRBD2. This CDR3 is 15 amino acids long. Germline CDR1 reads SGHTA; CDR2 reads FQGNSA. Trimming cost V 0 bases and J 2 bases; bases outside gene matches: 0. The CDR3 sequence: CASSLAGLNTGELFF. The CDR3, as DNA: TGTGCCAGCAGCTTAGCGGGACTAAACACCGGGGAGCTGTTTTTT.

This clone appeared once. As DNA, the CDR3 is TGTGCCAGCAGTGTAGACGCGAACACTGAAGCTTTCTTT. Protein: CASSVDANTEAFF. This rearrangement joins TRBV2 to TRBJ1-1; D is uncertain. This CDR3 region has 13 residues. Per the germline V gene, CDR1 is SNHLY and CDR2 is FYNNEI. The V and J ends lost 4 bases and 1 base respectively, with 7 bases between them.

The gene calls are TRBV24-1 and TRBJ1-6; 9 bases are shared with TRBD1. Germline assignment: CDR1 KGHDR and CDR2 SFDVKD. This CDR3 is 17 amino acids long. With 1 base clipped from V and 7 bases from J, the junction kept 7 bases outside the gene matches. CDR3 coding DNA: TGTGCCACCAGTGATTTACCACCGGGACAGGGCAATTCACCCCTCCACTTT. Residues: CATSDLPPGQGNSPLHF.

The CDR3 bases are TGTGCCAGCAGTTTACCGGGGCAGGGGGCGATCCAGCCCCAGCATTTT. Protein product: CASSLPGQGAIQPQHF. The chain joins TRBV28 to TRBJ1-5; 8 bases are shared with TRBD1. Germline assignment: CDR1 MDHEN and CDR2 SYDVKM. The trim removed 2 bases at V and 7 bases at J, leaving 10 bases unmatched. This CDR3 has 16 residues.

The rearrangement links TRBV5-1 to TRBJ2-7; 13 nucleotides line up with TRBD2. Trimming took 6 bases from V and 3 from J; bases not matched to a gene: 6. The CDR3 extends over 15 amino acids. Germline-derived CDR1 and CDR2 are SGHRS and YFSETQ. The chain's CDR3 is CASKWTSGSGYEQYF. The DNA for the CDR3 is TGCGCCAGCAAATGGACTAGCGGGAGCGGCTACGAGCAGTACTTC. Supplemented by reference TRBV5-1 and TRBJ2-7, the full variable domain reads KAGVTQTPRYLIKTRGQQVTLSCSPISGHRSVSWYQQTPGQGLQFLFEYFSETQRNKGNFPGRFSGRQFSNSRSEMNVSTLELGDSALYLCASKWTSGSGYEQYFGPGTRLTVT.

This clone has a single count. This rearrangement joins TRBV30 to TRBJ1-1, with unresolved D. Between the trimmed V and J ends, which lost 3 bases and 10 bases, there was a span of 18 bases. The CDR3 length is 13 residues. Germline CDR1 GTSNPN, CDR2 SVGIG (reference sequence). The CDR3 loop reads CAWSEQIGSAAFF. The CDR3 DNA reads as TGTGCCTGGAGCGAACAGATAGGGTCAGCAGCTTTCTTT.

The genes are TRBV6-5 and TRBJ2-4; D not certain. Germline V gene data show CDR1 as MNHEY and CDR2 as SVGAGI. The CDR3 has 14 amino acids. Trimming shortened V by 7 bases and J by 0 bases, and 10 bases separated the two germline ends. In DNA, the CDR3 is TGTGCCAGCACAGACGATATAGCCAAAAACATTCAGTACTTC. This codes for CASTDDIAKNIQYF.

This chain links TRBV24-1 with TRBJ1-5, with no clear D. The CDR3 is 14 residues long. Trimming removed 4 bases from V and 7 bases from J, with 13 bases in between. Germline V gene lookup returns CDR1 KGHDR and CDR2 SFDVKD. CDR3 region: CATSEGGSGQPQHF. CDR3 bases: TGTGCCACCAGTGAAGGAGGTTCCGGACAGCCCCAGCATTTT.

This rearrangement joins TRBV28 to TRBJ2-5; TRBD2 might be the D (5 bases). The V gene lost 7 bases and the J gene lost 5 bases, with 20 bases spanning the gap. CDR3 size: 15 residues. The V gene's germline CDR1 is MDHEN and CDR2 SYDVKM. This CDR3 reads CASTRDGRGEETQYF. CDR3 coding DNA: TGTGCCAGCACCCGTGATGGGCGTGGGGAGGAGACCCAGTACTTC.

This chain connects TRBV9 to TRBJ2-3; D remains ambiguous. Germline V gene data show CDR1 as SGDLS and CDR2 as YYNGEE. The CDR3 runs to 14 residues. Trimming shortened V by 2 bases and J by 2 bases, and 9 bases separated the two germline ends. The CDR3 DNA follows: TGTGCCAGCAGCGTTAGCTATGACACAGATACGCAGTATTTT. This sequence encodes CASSVSYDTDTQYF.

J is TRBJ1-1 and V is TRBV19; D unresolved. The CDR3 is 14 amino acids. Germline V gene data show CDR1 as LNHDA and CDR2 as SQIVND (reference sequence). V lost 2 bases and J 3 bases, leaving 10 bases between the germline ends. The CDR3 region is CASSIQRDYTEAFF. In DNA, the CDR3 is TGTGCCAGTAGTATACAGAGGGATTACACTGAAGCTTTCTTT.

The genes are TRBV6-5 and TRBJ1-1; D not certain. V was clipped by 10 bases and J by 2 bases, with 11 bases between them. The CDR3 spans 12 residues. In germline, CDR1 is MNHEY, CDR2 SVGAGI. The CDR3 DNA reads TGTGCCACCCGACGGGATAACACTGAAGCTTTCTTT. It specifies CATRRDNTEAFF.

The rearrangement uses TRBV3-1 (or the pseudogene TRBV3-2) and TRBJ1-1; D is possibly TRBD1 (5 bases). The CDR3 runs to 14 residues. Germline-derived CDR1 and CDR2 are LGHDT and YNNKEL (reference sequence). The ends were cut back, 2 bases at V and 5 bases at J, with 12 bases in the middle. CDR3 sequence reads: CASSQNGAVTEAFF. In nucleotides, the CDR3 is TGTGCCAGCAGCCAAAACGGGGCTGTTACTGAAGCTTTCTTT.

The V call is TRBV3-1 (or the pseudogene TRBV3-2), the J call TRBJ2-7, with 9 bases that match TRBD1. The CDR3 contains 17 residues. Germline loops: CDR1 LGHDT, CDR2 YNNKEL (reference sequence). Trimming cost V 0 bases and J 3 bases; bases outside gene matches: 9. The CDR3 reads CASSQERGTGGFYEQYF. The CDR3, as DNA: TGTGCCAGCAGCCAAGAAAGAGGAACAGGGGGCTTCTACGAGCAGTACTTC.